This T cell receptor beta chain was captured by sequencing in a study of human T cells and chemical hapten exposure. Background on the study: The use of 2% DPC on around 2 cm by around 2 cm of upper inner arm skin constituted sensitization.

This clonotype appeared a few times. The CDR3 extends over 17 amino acids. Trimming pared 2 bases from V and 0 bases from J, leaving 14 bases between. CDR1 is SGHNT, CDR2 YYREEE, per germline (reference sequence). Separate cDNA molecules received unique molecular identifiers, which the library attached to them. Authors' methods: TCR counts had a median of around 94,000 per sample and spanned about 23,224 to 690,600. TCRdb re-called the RACE reads with MiXCR, one entry per CDR3 protein. The V and J calls and clone size are TCRdb's, not the authors'. This repertoire shows about 380,000 distinct CDR3 sequences, 4.5% to 6% found once; its top ten account for approximately 2.8%. Time point specified: pre-sensitization, week 0. Treatment reported: therapeutic diphenylcyclopropenone sensitization with weekly scalp DPC. Blood was collected ahead of every patch test applied.

The sequence was collected from a woman aged 50 to 60 with alopecia areata. Some clones in this sample may be carry-over from other donors' samples. The specimen comprised whole blood, sampled in connection with sensitization to the hapten diphenylcyclopropenone (DPC). V and J are TRBV5-4 and TRBJ1-4; D is unclear. CDR3 loop: CASSFQRGSTTNEKLFF. The CDR3 nucleotides are TGTGCCAGCAGCTTTCAGCGCGGGAGTACAACTAATGAAAAACTGTTTTTT.